This T cell receptor beta chain was recovered during a study of cytomegalovirus exposure and HLA in healthy donors. For the study at large: In an earlier analysis, approximately 120 million unique TCR beta sequences were found from some 200 million T cells.

PCR involved 60 Vbeta and 13 Jbeta primers. Assay: immunoSEQ multiplex PCR; the TCRdb copy retains only in-frame clones and omits some. In the table there are some 150,000 clones, approximately 87% of which are singletons. Study-wide points: Relative to the 666-donor mean, N-insertions were reportedly fewer in an Asian-associated ancestry cluster in a later analysis. Analysis performed later found 16,951 TCR beta sequences associated with HLA alleles at 0.05 false discovery rate. A further, later analysis showed that HLA-associated TCR beta chains (compared with equally common others) were more clonally expanded.

With respect to this clone: Its antigen remains unknown. The junction and the germline gene differ at one end; a read error may be behind it.

From germline, CDR1 is SEHNR and CDR2 FQNEAQ (reference sequence). The CDR3 spans 11 residues. The chain couples TRBV7-9 to TRBJ2-7; 9 positions match TRBD1. The source is a young woman in good health and CMV-seronegative. The specimen sequenced was PBMCs. CDR3 amino acids: CASSFGQGLIF. The DNA for the CDR3 is TGTGCCAGCAGCTTCGGACAGGGGTTGATCTTC.